This is a list of T cell receptor beta chains from one sample in a study of CD8+CD57+ T cells in acquired aplastic anemia. Each CDR3 protein is one row after TCRdb ran MiXCR on the reads. The sample carries fewer than 300,000 distinct CDR3 sequences, roughly 80% recorded once. The sequenced sample consisted of sorted CD4+, CD8+, or CD8+CD57+ T cells (not recorded which) from PBMCs. These TCRs come from a human donor with aplastic anemia. The CDR3 runs from the conserved cysteine through the conserved F or W. D genes are given only for firm matches. The size entry is marked missing in some rows and otherwise reads once, few, many or a size class.

clone size	D gene	V gene	J gene	CDR3 DNA	CDR3 protein
-	-	TRBV7-9	TRBJ1-1	TGTGCCAGCAGCTTAGAACCCGCGGAGCAGTCTTTTGGATTCTTT	CASSLEPAEQSFGFF
-	-	TRBV9	TRBJ2-3	TGTGCCAGCAGCGTAGGGGTGTGTTCCGCCGAGCCTTATTTT	CASSVGVCSAEPYF
-	-	TRBV7-2	TRBJ2-1	TGTGCCAGCAGCATTGGACGGAGGGGTGAAAAGACCGAGCAGTTCTTC	CASSIGRRGEKTEQFF
few	-	TRBV7-8	TRBJ2-3	TGTGCCTGCAGCCCGGGCAGGGCAGATACGCAGTATTTT	CACSPGRADTQYF
-	-	TRBV7-9	TRBJ1-1	TGTGCCAGCAGCCTCGGGGACACAGGTACGCAGTATTTTTTCTTT	CASSLGDTGTQYFFF
-	-	TRBV7-3	TRBJ2-4	TGTGCCAGCAGAGGTGCTGGGACCATTCAGCACTTC	CASRGAGTIQHF
-	TRBD1	TRBV7-8	TRBJ1-1	TGTGCCAGCAGCTTTGGTCCAGACGGGACAGCCGCTTTCTTT	CASSFGPDGTAAFF
-	-	TRBV5-1	TRBJ2-3	TGCGCCAGCAGCCAAGATCGGGGCGGGGCAGATACGCAGTATTTT	CASSQDRGGADTQYF
few	-	TRBV19	TRBJ1-5	TGTGCCAGTAGTATTGGGGCCGGGACTTGGGAACAGGACAGCAATCAGCCCCAGCATTTT	CASSIGAGTWEQDSNQPQHF
-	-	TRBV7-7	TRBJ1-5	TGTGCTCCCAGGATCCGGGCTGGAACACTGAAGCATTTT	CAPRIRAGTLKHF
many	TRBD2	TRBV7-8	TRBJ2-5	TGTGCCAGCAGCATAGCGGGAGAGCCCGATACGCAGTACTTT	CASSIAGEPDTQYF
-	TRBD1	TRBV7-6	TRBJ2-7	TGTGCCAGCAGCCACCAGGACAGGAATTCAGAGCTGTACTTC	CASSHQDRNSELYF
-	-	TRBV2	TRBJ2-3	TGTGCCACCAGTGCCGCTAGTTCCAATACGCAGTATTTT	CATSAASSNTQYF
-	-	TRBV7-2	TRBJ1-2	TGTGCCAGCAGCTTGGTTGGGGACGGGCTGGTATGTGGCTACACCTTC	CASSLVGDGLVCGYTF
-	TRBD1	TRBV7-8	TRBJ1-1	TGTGCCAGCAGCTTAGGGACAGGGCCCGAAACTTTCTTT	CASSLGTGPETFF
once	-	TRBV2	TRBJ2-3	TGTGCCAGCAGTGATGGGGGAGGTCCTGAGCAGTTGTATTTT	CASSDGGGPEQLYF
-	-	TRBV9	TRBJ1-2	TGTGCCAGCAGCGTAGGCACAGGATCCTACGATCAGTACACCTTC	CASSVGTGSYDQYTF
-	TRBD2	TRBV19	TRBJ2-2	TGTGCCAGTAGTATACCTAGCGGAGAGCTGTTTTTT	CASSIPSGELFF
once	-	TRBV5-8	TRBJ2-7	TGTGCCAGCAGCTTTGACGGAGGGGGAGTCTACGAGCAGTACTTC	CASSFDGGGVYEQYF
-	-	TRBV7-2	TRBJ2-5	TGTGCCAGCAGCAGGGGTGGAGGGTCAAACTATGGCTACTTC	CASSRGGGSNYGYF
once	-	TRBV5-4	TRBJ1-1	TGTGCCAGCGGCTTTAGGACGGGGACTGAAGCTTTCTTT	CASGFRTGTEAFF
-	TRBD1	TRBV7-2	TRBJ2-1	TGTGCCAGCAGCCTCCACACGACAGGGAACACTGAAGCGCAGTTCTTC	CASSLHTTGNTEAQFF
-	TRBD2	TRBV10-2	TRBJ2-2	TGCGCCAGCAGCGGACTAGCGGCGGGCACCGGGACGCTGTATTTT	CASSGLAAGTGTLYF
-	TRBD2	TRBV2	TRBJ2-5	TGTGCCGGTCGTGGGGGGGGGGTGACCCAGCACTTC	CAGRGGGVTQHF
-	-	TRBV11-3	TRBJ2-5	TGTGCCAGCAGCCTAGGTGTGACAGAGTACTTC	CASSLGVTEYF
few	-	TRBV7-2	TRBJ2-3	TGTGCCAGCAGCTTAGAACGGGACACTGAAGCTTTCTTTTTT	CASSLERDTEAFFF
-	-	TRBV5-1	TRBJ1-5	TGTGCCAGCAGTGTGTACTATAGCAATCCGCCCCAGCATTTT	CASSVYYSNPPQHF
-	-	TRBV15	TRBJ2-5	TGTGCCAGCAGAAGAGCCAGGCCGCAAGAGACCCAGTACTTC	CASRRARPQETQYF
-	-	TRBV7-8	TRBJ2-3	TGTGCCAGCAGCTTGTCGGGATGCCGGGAGCCGCATTTTTTT	CASSLSGCREPHFF
-	-	TRBV2	TRBJ1-2	TGTGCCAGCGGGGTGGGGGGCACCGATACGTATGGCTACACCTTC	CASGVGGTDTYGYTF
-	TRBD1	TRBV7-3	TRBJ2-3	TGTGCCAGCAGCGGGACAGGGGATCACACAGATACGCAGTATTTT	CASSGTGDHTDTQYF
once	-	TRBV7-9	TRBJ2-3	TGTGCCAGCAGGTTAGCGGCAGATCCCTATACGCCACATTTT	CASRLAADPYTPHF
-	TRBD2	TRBV7-6	TRBJ2-3	TGTGCCAGCAGCCTGGCGGGAGTAGCCAATAAGCAGTATTTT	CASSLAGVANKQYF
-	-	TRBV5-5	TRBJ2-1	TGTGCCAGCAGCTTGCGGAGGGCGGGCCACAATGAGCAGTTCTTC	CASSLRRAGHNEQFF
few	-	TRBV7-4	TRBJ1-1	TGTGCCAGCAGCTTAGAGCTGAGAGCCGATACTGAGGCTTTCTTT	CASSLELRADTEAFF
-	-	TRBV2	TRBJ2-3	TGTGCCAGCAGCTACGTGCGGGGTACCTACGAGCAGTATTTC	CASSYVRGTYEQYF
-	-	TRBV15	TRBJ2-2	TGTGCCACCAGCAGCGCCACAGGGTTGAACACCGGGGAGCTGTTTTTT	CATSSATGLNTGELFF
-	-	TRBV11-3	TRBJ2-7	TGTGCCAGCAGGACACGAGGTCGGGGGGCCGAGCAGTACTTC	CASRTRGRGAEQYF
-	-	TRBV15	TRBJ2-7	TGTGCCACCAGCAGCCCTTATGGGACGGGCAGAGGAGGCTCCTACGAGCAGTACTTC	CATSSPYGTGRGGSYEQYF
-	-	TRBV5-6	TRBJ1-1	TGTGCCAGCAGCTTGAAGAGGGACACTGAAGCTTTCTTT	CASSLKRDTEAFF
-	-	TRBV5-1	TRBJ1-1	TGTGCCAGCAACGCAGATCGCTCAGGGAACACTGAAGCTTTCTTT	CASNADRSGNTEAFF
-	-	TRBV19	TRBJ2-1	TGTGCCAGTAGTATCACTGGCGGGATTACTACGCAGTTCTTC	CASSITGGITTQFF
-	TRBD1	TRBV9	TRBJ1-2	TGTGCCAGCAGCTTAAATCTGACAGGGAACACCGAAGACACCTTC	CASSLNLTGNTEDTF
-	-	TRBV9	TRBJ2-5	TGTGCCACCAGCAGAGGCACAGAGCAAGAGAACCAGTACTTC	CATSRGTEQENQYF
-	-	TRBV2	TRBJ1-2	TGTGCCAGCAGGGACGGGGTTGCAGGTAGCTACACTTTT	CASRDGVAGSYTF
-	-	TRBV9	TRBJ2-5	TGTGCCAGCAGCAGAGGCACAGAGCAAGAGAACTATTACTTC	CASSRGTEQENYYF
-	-	TRBV15	TRBJ2-5	TGTGCCACCAGCAGAGGAACCGAACAGGAGAAGCAGTACTTC	CATSRGTEQEKQYF
-	-	TRBV9	TRBJ1-1	TGTGCCAGCGGAGGGACTGCCGTCGACGTGAAAACTGAAGCTTTCTTT	CASGGTAVDVKTEAFF
-	TRBD2	TRBV7-9	TRBJ2-3	TGTGCCAGCAGCTTGAGGAGCGGGAGCGGAGATACGCAGTATTTC	CASSLRSGSGDTQYF
-	TRBD2	TRBV11-1	TRBJ2-1	TGTGCCAGCAGCTTTCAAGGAAGCGGGGGGTTAAGTGAGCAGTTCTTC	CASSFQGSGGLSEQFF
-	TRBD1	TRBV9	TRBJ2-3	TGTGCCAGCAGCGTCCGGGACAGGGGCCGAGACGGGGATTTT	CASSVRDRGRDGDF
-	-	TRBV7-2	TRBJ2-1	TGCGCCAGCAGCTTTCAACCCGGCGGCTCGTACGATGAGCAGTTCTTC	CASSFQPGGSYDEQFF
-	TRBD1	TRBV10-1	TRBJ2-5	TGCGCCACCGGGACAGGGCCGGAGACCCAGTACTTC	CATGTGPETQYF
once	-	TRBV9	TRBJ2-3	TGTGCCAGCGGAGTAGCTGGGGACATTCAGTACTTGTATTTT	CASGVAGDIQYLYF
-	-	TRBV7-6	TRBJ2-2	TGTGCCAGCAGCTCCCCTACCACACTTTCGCCCCTCCAGCTGTTTTTT	CASSSPTTLSPLQLFF